This is a list of T cell receptor beta chains from one sample in a study of blood T cell repertoires in COVID-19. Using immunoSEQ multiplex PCR, the repertoire was profiled, and TCRdb retains in-frame clones only, with some absent. The sample includes more than 200,000 clones, roughly 84% of them seen just once. Sequences were obtained from peripheral blood. All receptors derive from a woman at least 80 years old with COVID-19, enrolled during active disease. Both conserved end residues are part of each CDR3. A D gene is named only where the DNA matches it firmly. Size values are once, few and many counts, or a class for expanded clones, and some rows have none.

j_call clone_size d_call v_call cdr3_aa cdr3_nt
TRBJ1-5 . TRBD1 TRBV19 CASSPGTAYQPQHF TGTGCCAGTAGTCCCGGGACAGCTTATCAGCCCCAGCATTTT
TRBJ2-1 . TRBD1 TRBV24-1 CATGGTGGKLDNEQFF TGTGCCACCGGGGGGACAGGGGGCAAACTGGACAATGAGCAGTTCTTC
TRBJ1-1 . . TRBV7-2 CASSFGLRREAFF TGTGCCAGCAGCTTTGGATTACGGCGGGAAGCTTTCTTT
TRBJ2-5 . TRBD1 TRBV28 CASREIGTGQETQYF TGTGCCAGCAGAGAAATTGGGACAGGCCAAGAGACCCAGTACTTC
TRBJ2-7 . TRBD1 TRBV4-1 CASSQDWRTGGPRSYEQYF TGCGCCAGCAGCCAAGATTGGAGGACAGGGGGCCCTCGGTCCTACGAGCAGTACTTC
TRBJ2-7 few TRBD2 TRBV27 CASRSGTSGGYEQYF TGTGCCAGCAGAAGCGGGACTAGCGGGGGATACGAGCAGTACTTC
TRBJ1-1 . . TRBV5-1 CASSKSLNTEAFF TGCGCCAGCAGCAAAAGCCTGAACACTGAAGCTTTCTTT
TRBJ2-2 . TRBD1 TRBV3-1/TRBV3-2 CASKQGQGAGELFF TGTGCCAGCAAGCAAGGACAGGGGGCCGGGGAGCTGTTTTTT
TRBJ1-1 . . TRBV5-4 CASSSSGGPSTEAFF TGTGCCAGCAGCTCCTCCGGGGGGCCGAGCACTGAAGCTTTCTTT
TRBJ2-5 . TRBD2 TRBV4-2 CASSQDPTPGGETQYF TGTGCCAGCAGCCAAGATCCCACCCCGGGGGGAGAGACCCAGTACTTC
TRBJ1-6 . . TRBV20-1 CSASYKDLDNSPLHF TGCAGTGCGAGTTACAAAGACCTAGATAATTCACCCCTCCACTTT
TRBJ1-2 . . TRBV25-1 CASSDSRRELSGYTF TGTGCCAGCAGTGATAGTCGCCGGGAGCTAAGTGGCTACACCTTC
TRBJ2-7 . TRBD2 TRBV9 CASSPGGVSYEQYF TGTGCCAGCAGCCCCGGGGGGGTGTCCTACGAGCAGTACTTC
TRBJ2-1 . . TRBV19 CASSIGAGVWNEQFF TGTGCCAGTAGTATCGGGGCAGGGGTCTGGAATGAGCAGTTCTTC
TRBJ2-3 once . TRBV9 CASSVRGPDTQYF TGTGCCAGCAGCGTCAGGGGCCCAGATACGCAGTATTTT
TRBJ1-1 once . TRBV3-1/TRBV3-2 CASTERDTEAFF TGTGCCAGCACTGAGAGGGACACTGAAGCTTTCTTT
TRBJ2-3 . . TRBV5-6 CGGGAGRTDTQYF TGTGGTGGGGGAGCGGGCCGCACAGATACGCAGTATTTT
TRBJ1-2 . . TRBV3-1/TRBV3-2 CASSLTEYGYTF TGTGCCAGCAGCTTAACTGAATATGGCTACACCTTC
TRBJ1-5 . . TRBV5-1 CASSLDTGGNQPQHF TGCGCCAGCAGCTTGGATACGGGGGGCAATCAGCCCCAGCATTTT
TRBJ2-5 . . TRBV20-1 CSASKTGHLQETQYF TGCAGTGCTAGTAAAACGGGACACCTCCAAGAGACCCAGTACTTC
TRBJ1-2 . . TRBV4-2 CASSQDQGGGYGYTF TGTGCCAGCAGCCAAGATCAGGGAGGGGGATATGGCTACACCTTC
TRBJ1-1 . . TRBV29-1 CSVGGSNTEAFF TGCAGCGTTGGAGGGTCGAACACTGAAGCTTTCTTT
TRBJ1-2 . TRBD1 TRBV3-1/TRBV3-2 CASSLRDRENYGYTF TGTGCCAGCAGCCTCCGGGACAGAGAAAACTATGGCTACACCTTC
TRBJ2-6 few TRBD1 TRBV28 CASRLPGQGNSGANVLTF TGTGCCAGCAGGCTACCGGGACAGGGTAATTCTGGGGCCAACGTCCTGACTTTC
TRBJ2-7 . TRBD1 TRBV19 CASSIGQALSVPYEQYF TGTGCCAGTAGTATTGGACAGGCTCTAAGCGTTCCCTACGAGCAGTACTTC
TRBJ1-3 few . TRBV11-2 CASSSGGNTIYF TGTGCCAGCAGCTCAGGGGGAAACACCATATATTTT
TRBJ2-1 . . TRBV5-8 CASSFGHYYEQFF TGTGCCAGCAGCTTTGGACACTACTATGAGCAGTTCTTC
TRBJ2-3 . . TRBV7-2 CASSLIRVGGTDTQYF TGTGCCAGCAGCCTAATTAGGGTAGGGGGCACAGATACGCAGTATTTT
TRBJ2-3 . . TRBV2 CAYQTGTDTQYF TGTGCCTATCAGACTGGCACAGATACGCAGTATTTT
TRBJ2-5 . TRBD1 TRBV28 CASRTPGQFTQYF TGTGCCAGCAGGACGCCGGGACAGTTTACCCAGTACTTC
TRBJ1-6 . TRBD1 TRBV6-5 CASSLTGEDSPLHF TGTGCCAGCAGTTTAACAGGGGAGGATTCACCCCTCCACTTT
TRBJ2-2 . TRBD2 TRBV9 CASRLAGGDTGELFF TGTGCCAGCAGACTAGCGGGGGGAGACACCGGGGAGCTGTTTTTT
TRBJ2-5 . TRBD2 TRBV5-4 CASSFASGGAETQYF TGTGCCAGCAGCTTTGCTAGCGGGGGGGCAGAGACCCAGTACTTC
TRBJ2-3 . TRBD1 TRBV3-1/TRBV3-2 CASTSGQGATDTQYF TGTGCCAGCACCTCGGGACAGGGGGCGACAGATACGCAGTATTTT
TRBJ2-1 . . TRBV5-1 CASSLGAGTIYNEQFF TGCGCCAGCAGCTTAGGCGCGGGGACCATCTACAATGAGCAGTTCTTC
TRBJ1-4 . TRBD1 TRBV28 CASSPRTGGSEKLFF TGTGCCAGCAGTCCTCGGACAGGGGGCTCGGAAAAACTGTTTTTT
TRBJ2-1 . . TRBV29-1 CSVEDDEGEQFF TGCAGCGTTGAAGACGATGAGGGTGAGCAGTTCTTC
TRBJ1-3 . TRBD1 TRBV10-1 CASSSGTGGSGNTIYF TGCGCCAGCAGTTCCGGGACAGGGGGCTCTGGAAACACCATATATTTT
TRBJ1-2 few TRBD1 TRBV28 CASRPTGQGYYGYTF TGTGCCAGCAGACCCACGGGACAGGGGTACTATGGCTACACCTTC
TRBJ2-3 . . TRBV18 CASSPPPHSTDTQYF TGTGCCAGCTCACCCCCCCCACACAGCACAGATACGCAGTATTTT
TRBJ1-1 . TRBD1 TRBV3-1/TRBV3-2 CASSQQKGQGHTEAFF TGTGCCAGCAGCCAACAGAAGGGACAGGGGCACACTGAAGCTTTCTTT
TRBJ1-1 . TRBD1 TRBV28 CASRPTGGGRAFF TGTGCCAGCAGACCTACAGGGGGCGGAAGAGCTTTCTTT